What follows is one TCR beta chain and its context. It has no known antigen specificity. One base away there is no much larger clone; base qualities are not given. TCRbeta CDR3 regions were amplified from genomic DNA by means of the immunoSEQ Assay, a bias-controlled multiplex PCR. The paper's processing steps were these. Nucleated cell counts per sample were estimated from amplification of reference gene primers within the assay. To quantify the absolute abundance of each unique TCRbeta CDR3 rearrangement, sequence reads were collapsed and filtered. For each sample, productive Simpson clonality was calculated as the square root of Simpson's diversity index across productive rearrangements. TCRdb carries this immuneACCESS record with in-frame sequences only. Its versions omit some clonotypes, under half of them owing to an unresolved V gene in the studies checked, with the rest unexplained. V and J calls and clone size are given by that table; D and trimming were obtained from the DNA. This sample is represented by fewer than 200,000 clones; 82% of them were singletons. The biggest ten clones account for 5.2% of the sample.

The data originate from a study of blood T cell repertoires in COVID-19 (dated by TCRdb to between 2020 and 2021). With respect to the entire study: The collaborator samples originated in the United States, Italy and Spain and spanned the acute and convalescent phases of COVID-19. The dataset comprised deeply sampled blood TCRbeta repertoires from subjects exposed to, actively infected with, or recovered from COVID-19. The prospective study material was composed of cDNA or gDNA derived from T cells, B-cell-depleted T cells, or PBMCs. Where available, HLA class I and class II types were taken from metadata supplied by the sample provider and were not determined by assay-based typing. Nearly every sample came with metadata listing a de-identified subject ID, COVID-19 status, age in years and sex. The samples were drawn from the first 160 participants of the ongoing ImmuneRACE study and from 1,254 subjects provided by 6 global collaborators. The repertoires were released in a freely available public database intended as a resource for research on the immune response to SARS-CoV-2.

Findings and caveats that apply to the study as a whole: Clinical and demographic metadata were provided uncurated, with the amount varying by source and participant.

In the prospective study, participants were roughly 18 to 100 years old, resided in about two dozen geographic areas of the United States, and were enrolled through a virtual design. In the prospective study, participants were assigned to cohorts based on the clinical history participants reported in a screening survey and a study questionnaire. In the prospective study, mobile phlebotomists collected whole blood, serum and a nasopharyngeal or oropharyngeal swab from each participant. Prospective study participants could optionally give additional blood draws and questionnaires over an approximately 2-month period. Before DNA extraction, blood samples from the prospective study were shipped at room temperature or frozen. Material for sequencing was PBMCs or T cells enriched from blood (not recorded which). This TCR was recovered from a woman aged 55-69 years with acute COVID-19.

CDR3 region: CATSELGQGNTGELFF. The DNA sequence follows: TGTGCCACCAGTGAGCTTGGACAGGGGAACACCGGGGAGCTGTTTTTT. In this chain, TRBV24-1 is recombined with TRBJ2-2; 8 bases in the middle match TRBD1. Including the terminal cysteine and phenylalanine, the CDR3 comprises 16 residues. Only CDR3 DNA remains: 48 bases, in frame from the first base. From a lookup of the germline V gene, CDR1 and CDR2 are KGHDR and SFDVKD. V lost 4 bases and J lost 1 base, and the count of bases not matched to a germline gene is 4.